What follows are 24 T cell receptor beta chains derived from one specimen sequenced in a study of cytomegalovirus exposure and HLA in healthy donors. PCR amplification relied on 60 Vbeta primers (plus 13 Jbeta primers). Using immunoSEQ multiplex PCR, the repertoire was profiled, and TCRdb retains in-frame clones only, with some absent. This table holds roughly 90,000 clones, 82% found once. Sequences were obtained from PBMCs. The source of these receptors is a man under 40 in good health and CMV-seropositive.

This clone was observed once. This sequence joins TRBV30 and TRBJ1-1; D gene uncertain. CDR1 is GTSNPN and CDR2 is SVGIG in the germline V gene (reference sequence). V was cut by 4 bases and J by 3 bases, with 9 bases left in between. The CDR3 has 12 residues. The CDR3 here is CAWTRQDTEAFF. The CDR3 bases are TGTGCCTGGACCAGGCAGGACACTGAAGCTTTCTTT.

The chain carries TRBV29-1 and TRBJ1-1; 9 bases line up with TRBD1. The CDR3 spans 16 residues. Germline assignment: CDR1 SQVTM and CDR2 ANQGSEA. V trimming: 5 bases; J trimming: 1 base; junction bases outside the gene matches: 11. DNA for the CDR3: TGCAGCGTTCACAAGCCGGGACAGGGACAGAACACTGAAGCTTTCTTT. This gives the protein CSVHKPGQGQNTEAFF.

The CDR3 loop reads CASSFSGERSYEQYF. The CDR3 nucleotides read TGTGCCAGCAGCTTCTCCGGGGAGCGCTCCTACGAGCAGTACTTC. The V and J genes are TRBV7-9 and TRBJ2-7; tentative D call: TRBD2 (5 bases). Germline loops: CDR1 SEHNR, CDR2 FQNEAQ (reference sequence). V was shortened by 3 bases and J by 0 bases, with 12 bases between the two germline ends. This CDR3 comprises 15 residues.

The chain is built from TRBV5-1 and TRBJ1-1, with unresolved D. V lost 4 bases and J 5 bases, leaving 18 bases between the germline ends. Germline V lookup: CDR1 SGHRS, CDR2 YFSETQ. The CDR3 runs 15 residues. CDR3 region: CASSPLVREYTEAFF. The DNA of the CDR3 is TGCGCCAGCAGCCCGCTCGTTAGGGAGTATACTGAAGCTTTCTTT.

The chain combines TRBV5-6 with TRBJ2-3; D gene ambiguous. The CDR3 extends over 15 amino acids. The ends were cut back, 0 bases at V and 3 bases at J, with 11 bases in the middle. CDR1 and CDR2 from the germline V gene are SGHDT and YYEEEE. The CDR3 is CASSLARIATDTQYF. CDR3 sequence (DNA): TGTGCCAGCAGCTTGGCGAGGATAGCAACAGATACGCAGTATTTT. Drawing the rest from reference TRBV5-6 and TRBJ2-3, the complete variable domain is DAGVTQSPTHLIKTRGQQVTLRCSPKSGHDTVSWYQQALGQGPQFIFQYYEEEERQRGNFPDRFSGHQFPNYSSELNVNALLLGDSALYLCASSLARIATDTQYFGPGTRLTVL.

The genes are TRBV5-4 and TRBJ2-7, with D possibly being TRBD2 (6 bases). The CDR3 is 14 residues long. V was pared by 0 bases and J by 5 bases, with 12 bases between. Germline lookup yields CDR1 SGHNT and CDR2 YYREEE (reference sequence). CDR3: CASSLDPGANEQYF. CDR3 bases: TGTGCCAGCAGCTTGGATCCGGGAGCTAACGAGCAGTACTTC.

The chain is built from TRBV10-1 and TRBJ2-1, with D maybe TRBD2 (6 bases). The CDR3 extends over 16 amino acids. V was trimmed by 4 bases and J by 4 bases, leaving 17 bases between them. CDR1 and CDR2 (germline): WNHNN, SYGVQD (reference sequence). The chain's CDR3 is CASSAGQLALYNEQFF. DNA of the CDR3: TGCGCCAGCAGTGCCGGGCAACTAGCTCTATACAATGAGCAGTTCTTC.

The CDR3 DNA sequence: TGCGCCAGCAGCTTGGCCCTGGACGTGGGTTCAGGGGGCTACACCTTC. Translating gives CASSLALDVGSGGYTF. The chain employs TRBV5-1 and TRBJ1-2, with D perhaps TRBD1 (5 bases). CDR1 is SGHRS, CDR2 YFSETQ, per germline. The CDR3 sequence is 16 residues long. Trimming shortened V by 0 bases and J by 8 bases, and 20 bases separated the two germline ends.

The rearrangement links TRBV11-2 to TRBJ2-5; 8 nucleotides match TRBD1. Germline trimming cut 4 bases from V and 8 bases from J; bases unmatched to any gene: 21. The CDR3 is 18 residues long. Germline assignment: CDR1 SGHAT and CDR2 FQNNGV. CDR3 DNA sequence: TGTGCCAGCAGCTCACAGGGGGAGGACCTCTTACCAAGAGAAACCCAGTACTTC. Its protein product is CASSSQGEDLLPRETQYF.

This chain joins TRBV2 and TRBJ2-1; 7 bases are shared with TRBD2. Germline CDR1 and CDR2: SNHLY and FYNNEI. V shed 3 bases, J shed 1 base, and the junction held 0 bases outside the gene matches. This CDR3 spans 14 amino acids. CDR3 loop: CASSERESYNEQFF. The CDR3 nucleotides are TGTGCCAGCAGTGAGCGGGAGTCCTACAATGAGCAGTTCTTC.

The DNA of the CDR3 is TGTGCCAGCAGTGAAAGGGGTTTGAGGGAGCAGTACTTC. Its translation: CASSERGLREQYF. This chain joins TRBV6-1 and TRBJ2-7; weak D call: TRBD1 (5 bases). This CDR3 spans 13 amino acids. Trimming took 2 bases from V and 7 from J, leaving 12 bases between them. Germline-derived CDR1 and CDR2 are MNHNS and SASEGT.

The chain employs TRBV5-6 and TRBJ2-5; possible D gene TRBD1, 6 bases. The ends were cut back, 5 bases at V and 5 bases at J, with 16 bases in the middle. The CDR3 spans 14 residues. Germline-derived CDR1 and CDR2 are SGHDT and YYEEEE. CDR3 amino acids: CASSFVGGGETQYF. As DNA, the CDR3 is TGTGCCAGCAGTTTTGTTGGGGGCGGCGAGACCCAGTACTTC.

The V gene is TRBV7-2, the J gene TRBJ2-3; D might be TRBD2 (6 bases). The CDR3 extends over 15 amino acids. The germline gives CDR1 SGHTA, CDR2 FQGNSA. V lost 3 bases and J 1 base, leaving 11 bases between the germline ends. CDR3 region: CASSFSSSGTDTQYF. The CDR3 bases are TGTGCCAGCAGCTTTTCTTCTAGCGGCACAGATACGCAGTATTTT.

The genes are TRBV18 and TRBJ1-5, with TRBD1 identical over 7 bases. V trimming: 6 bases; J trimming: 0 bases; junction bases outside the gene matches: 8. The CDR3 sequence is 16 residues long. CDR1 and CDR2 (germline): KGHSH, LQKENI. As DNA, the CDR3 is TGTGCCAGCTCCCACCGACAGGGAGATAGCAATCAGCCCCAGCATTTT. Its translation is CASSHRQGDSNQPQHF. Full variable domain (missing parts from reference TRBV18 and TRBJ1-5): NAGVMQNPRHLVRRRGQEARLRCSPMKGHSHVYWYRQLPEEGLKFMVYLQKENIIDESGMPKERFSAEFPKEGPSILRIQQVVRGDSAAYFCASSHRQGDSNQPQHFGDGTRLSIL.

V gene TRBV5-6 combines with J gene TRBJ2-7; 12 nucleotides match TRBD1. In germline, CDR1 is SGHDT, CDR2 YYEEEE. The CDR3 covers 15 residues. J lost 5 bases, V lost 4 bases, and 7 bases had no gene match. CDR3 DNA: TGTGCCAGCAGCCCGCCGGGACAGGGGGCCCACGAGCAGTACTTC. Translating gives CASSPPGQGAHEQYF.

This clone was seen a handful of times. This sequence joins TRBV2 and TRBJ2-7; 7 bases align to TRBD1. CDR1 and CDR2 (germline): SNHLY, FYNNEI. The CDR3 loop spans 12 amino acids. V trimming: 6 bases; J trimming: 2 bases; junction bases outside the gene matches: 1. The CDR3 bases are TGTGCCAGCAGCGGGACAGCCTACGAGCAGTACTTC. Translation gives CASSGTAYEQYF.

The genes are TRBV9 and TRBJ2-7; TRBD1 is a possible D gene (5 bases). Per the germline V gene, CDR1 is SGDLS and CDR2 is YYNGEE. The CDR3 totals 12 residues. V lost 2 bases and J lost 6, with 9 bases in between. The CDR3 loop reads CASSVDSREQYF. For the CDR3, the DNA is TGTGCCAGCAGCGTCGACAGCCGCGAGCAGTACTTC. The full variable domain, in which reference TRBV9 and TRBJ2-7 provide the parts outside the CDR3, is DSGVTQTPKHLITATGQRVTLRCSPRSGDLSVYWYQQSLDQGLQFLIQYYNGEERAKGNILERFSAQQFPDLHSELNLSSLELGDSALYFCASSVDSREQYFGPGTRLTVT.

CDR3 region: CASSKAGAPYEQYF. Written as DNA, the CDR3 is TGTGCCAGCAGCAAAGCGGGAGCCCCCTACGAGCAGTACTTC. The chain recombines TRBV5-5 with TRBJ2-7, with 8 positions matching TRBD2. The V gene's germline CDR1 is SGHKS and CDR2 YYEKEE (reference sequence). Trimming at V came to 4 bases and at J to 2 bases, leaving 5 bases not matched to a gene. This CDR3 spans 14 amino acids.

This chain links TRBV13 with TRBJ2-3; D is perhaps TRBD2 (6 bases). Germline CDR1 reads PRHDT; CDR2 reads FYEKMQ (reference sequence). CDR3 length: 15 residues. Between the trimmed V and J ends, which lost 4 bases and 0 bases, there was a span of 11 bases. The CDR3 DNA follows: TGTGCCAGCAGCTCCGGGAGAACTAGCACAGATACGCAGTATTTT. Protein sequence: CASSSGRTSTDTQYF.

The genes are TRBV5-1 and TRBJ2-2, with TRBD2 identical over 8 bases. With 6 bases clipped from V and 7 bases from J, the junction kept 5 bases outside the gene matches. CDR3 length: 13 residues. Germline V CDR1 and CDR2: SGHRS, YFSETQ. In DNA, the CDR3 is TGCGCCAGCAATAGCGGGATTAACGGGGAGCTGTTTTTT. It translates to CASNSGINGELFF. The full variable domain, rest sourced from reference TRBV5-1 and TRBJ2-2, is KAGVTQTPRYLIKTRGQQVTLSCSPISGHRSVSWYQQTPGQGLQFLFEYFSETQRNKGNFPGRFSGRQFSNSRSEMNVSTLELGDSALYLCASNSGINGELFFGEGSRLTVL.

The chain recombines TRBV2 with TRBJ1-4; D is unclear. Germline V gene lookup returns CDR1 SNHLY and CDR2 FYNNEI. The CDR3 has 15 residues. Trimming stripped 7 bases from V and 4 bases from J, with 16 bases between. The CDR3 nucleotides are TGTGCCAGCATGTTGACTGGCAGCCTTAATGAAAAACTGTTTTTT. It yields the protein CASMLTGSLNEKLFF.

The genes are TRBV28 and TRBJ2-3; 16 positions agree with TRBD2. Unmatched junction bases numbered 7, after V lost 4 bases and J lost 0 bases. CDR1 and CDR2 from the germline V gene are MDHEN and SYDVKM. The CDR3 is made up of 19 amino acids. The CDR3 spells CASSSSRGLAGGSTDTQYF. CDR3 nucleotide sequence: TGTGCCAGCAGTTCCTCGCGGGGACTAGCGGGAGGGAGCACAGATACGCAGTATTTT.

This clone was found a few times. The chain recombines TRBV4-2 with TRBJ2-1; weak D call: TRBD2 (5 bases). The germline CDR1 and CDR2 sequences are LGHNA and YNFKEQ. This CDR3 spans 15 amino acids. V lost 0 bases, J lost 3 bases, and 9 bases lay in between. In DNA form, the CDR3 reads TGTGCCAGCAGCCAAGAGACCGGAGGCTACAATGAGCAGTTCTTC. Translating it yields CASSQETGGYNEQFF.

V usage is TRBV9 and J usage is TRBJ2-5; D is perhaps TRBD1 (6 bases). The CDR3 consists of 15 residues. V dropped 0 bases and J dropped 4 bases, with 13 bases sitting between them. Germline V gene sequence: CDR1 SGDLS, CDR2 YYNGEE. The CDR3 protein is CASSVADRRGETQYF. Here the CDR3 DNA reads TGTGCCAGCAGCGTAGCTGATCGCAGGGGAGAGACCCAGTACTTC. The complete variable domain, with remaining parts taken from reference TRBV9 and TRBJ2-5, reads DSGVTQTPKHLITATGQRVTLRCSPRSGDLSVYWYQQSLDQGLQFLIQYYNGEERAKGNILERFSAQQFPDLHSELNLSSLELGDSALYFCASSVADRRGETQYFGPGTRLLVL.